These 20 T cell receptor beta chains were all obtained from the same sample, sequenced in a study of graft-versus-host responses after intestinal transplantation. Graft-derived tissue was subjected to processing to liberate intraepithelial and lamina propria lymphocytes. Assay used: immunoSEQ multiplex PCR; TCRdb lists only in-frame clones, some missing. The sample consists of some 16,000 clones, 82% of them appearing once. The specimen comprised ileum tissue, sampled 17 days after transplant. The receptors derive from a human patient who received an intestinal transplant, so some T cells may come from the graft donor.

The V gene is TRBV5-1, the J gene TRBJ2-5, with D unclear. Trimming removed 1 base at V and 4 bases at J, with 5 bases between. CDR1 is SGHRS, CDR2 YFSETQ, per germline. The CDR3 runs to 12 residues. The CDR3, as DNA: TGCGCCAGCAGCTTGACGGGAGAGACCCAGTACTTC. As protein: CASSLTGETQYF.

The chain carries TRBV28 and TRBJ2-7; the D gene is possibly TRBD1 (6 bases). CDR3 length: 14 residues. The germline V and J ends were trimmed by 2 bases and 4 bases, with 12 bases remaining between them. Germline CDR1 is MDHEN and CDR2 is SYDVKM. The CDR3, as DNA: TGTGCCAGCAGTTTAGCAGGGGCGGAATACGAGCAGTACTTC. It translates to CASSLAGAEYEQYF.

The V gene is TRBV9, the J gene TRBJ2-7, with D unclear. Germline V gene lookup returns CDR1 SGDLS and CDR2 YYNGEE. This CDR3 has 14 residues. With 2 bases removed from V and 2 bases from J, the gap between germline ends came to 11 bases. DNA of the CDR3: TGTGCCAGCAGCGTTGCCACCCTCCCCTACGAGCAGTACTTC. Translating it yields CASSVATLPYEQYF.

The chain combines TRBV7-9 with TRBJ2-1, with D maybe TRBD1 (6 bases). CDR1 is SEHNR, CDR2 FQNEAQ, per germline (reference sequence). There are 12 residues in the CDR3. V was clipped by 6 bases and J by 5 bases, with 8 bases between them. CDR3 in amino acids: CASSGQHNEQFF. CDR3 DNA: TGTGCCAGCAGTGGACAGCACAATGAGCAGTTCTTC. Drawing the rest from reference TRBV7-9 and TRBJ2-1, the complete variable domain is DTGVSQNPRHKITKRGQNVTFRCDPISEHNRLYWYRQTLGQGPEFLTYFQNEAQLEKSRLLSDRFSAERPKGSFSTLEIQRTEQGDSAMYLCASSGQHNEQFFGPGTRLTVL.

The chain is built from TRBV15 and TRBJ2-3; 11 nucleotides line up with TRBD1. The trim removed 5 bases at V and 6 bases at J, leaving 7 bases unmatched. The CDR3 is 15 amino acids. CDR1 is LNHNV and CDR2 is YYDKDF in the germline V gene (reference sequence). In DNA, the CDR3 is TGTGCCACCAGCTCTTGGACAGGGGGCAGCGATACGCAGTATTTT. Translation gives CATSSWTGGSDTQYF.

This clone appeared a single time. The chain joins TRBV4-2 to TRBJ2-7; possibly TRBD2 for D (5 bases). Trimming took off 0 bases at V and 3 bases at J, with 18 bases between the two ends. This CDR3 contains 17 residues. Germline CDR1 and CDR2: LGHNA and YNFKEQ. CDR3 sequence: CASSQEMGGLYNYEQYF. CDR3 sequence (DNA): TGTGCCAGCAGCCAAGAAATGGGCGGGCTCTACAACTACGAGCAGTACTTC.

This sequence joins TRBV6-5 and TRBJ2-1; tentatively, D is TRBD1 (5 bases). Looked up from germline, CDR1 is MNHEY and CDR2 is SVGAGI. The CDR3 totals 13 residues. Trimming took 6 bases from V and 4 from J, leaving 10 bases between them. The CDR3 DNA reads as TGTGCCAGCAGACGAGACAGTTACAATGAGCAGTTCTTC. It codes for CASRRDSYNEQFF.

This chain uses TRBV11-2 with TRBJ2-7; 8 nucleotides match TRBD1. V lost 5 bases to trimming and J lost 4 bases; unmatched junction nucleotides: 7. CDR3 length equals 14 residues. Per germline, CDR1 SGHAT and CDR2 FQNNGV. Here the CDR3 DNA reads TGTGCCAGCAGCACCGGGACAGGTGCGTACGAGCAGTACTTC. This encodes CASSTGTGAYEQYF.

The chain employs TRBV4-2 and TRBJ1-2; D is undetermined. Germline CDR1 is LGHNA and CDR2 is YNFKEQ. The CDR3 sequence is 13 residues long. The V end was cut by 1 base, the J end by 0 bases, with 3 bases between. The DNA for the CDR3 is TGTGCCAGCAGCCAAGGGGCTAACTATGGCTACACCTTC. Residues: CASSQGANYGYTF.

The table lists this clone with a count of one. CDR3 sequence: CASSQRGPAASYEQYF. The CDR3, as DNA: TGCGCCAGCAGCCAACGAGGGCCAGCGGCCTCCTACGAGCAGTACTTC. The rearrangement uses TRBV4-1 and TRBJ2-7; possibly TRBD2 for D (5 bases). The CDR3 spans 16 residues. Germline lookup yields CDR1 MGHRA and CDR2 YSYEKL. The ends were cut back, 2 bases at V and 0 bases at J, with 14 bases in the middle.

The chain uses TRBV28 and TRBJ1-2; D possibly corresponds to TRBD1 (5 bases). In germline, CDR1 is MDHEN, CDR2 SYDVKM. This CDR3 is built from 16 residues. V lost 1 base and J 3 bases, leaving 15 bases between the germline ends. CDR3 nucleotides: TGTGCCAGCAGTTTATCATGGCAGGGCGCAGACTATGGCTACACCTTC. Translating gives CASSLSWQGADYGYTF.

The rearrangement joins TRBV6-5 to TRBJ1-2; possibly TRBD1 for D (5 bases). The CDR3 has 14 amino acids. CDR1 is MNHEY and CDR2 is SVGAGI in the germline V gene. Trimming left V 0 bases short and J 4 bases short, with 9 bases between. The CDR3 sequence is CASSYSRVFYGYTF. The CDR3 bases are TGTGCCAGCAGTTACTCCAGGGTGTTCTATGGCTACACCTTC.

CDR3 sequence: CASGDIFYNEQFF. The CDR3 nucleotides read TGTGCCAGCGGGGACATATTCTACAATGAGCAGTTCTTC. The chain joins TRBV6-1 to TRBJ2-1, with D possibly TRBD1 on 6 matching bases. Between the trimmed V and J ends, which lost 8 bases and 3 bases, there was a span of 11 bases. The CDR3 spans 13 residues. Germline V gene data show CDR1 as MNHNS and CDR2 as SASEGT.

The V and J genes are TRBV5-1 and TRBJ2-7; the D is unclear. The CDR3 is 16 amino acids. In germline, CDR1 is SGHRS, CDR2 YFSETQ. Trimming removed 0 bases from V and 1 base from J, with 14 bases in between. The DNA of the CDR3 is TGCGCCAGCAGCTTGGTAGGCGGTATGCCTTCCTACGAGCAGTACTTC. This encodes CASSLVGGMPSYEQYF.

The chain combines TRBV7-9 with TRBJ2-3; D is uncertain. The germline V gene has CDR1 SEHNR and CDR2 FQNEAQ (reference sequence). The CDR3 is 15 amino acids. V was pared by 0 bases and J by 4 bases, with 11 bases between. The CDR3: CASSLAVVTPDTQYF. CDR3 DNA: TGTGCCAGCAGCTTAGCGGTGGTCACACCAGATACGCAGTATTTT.

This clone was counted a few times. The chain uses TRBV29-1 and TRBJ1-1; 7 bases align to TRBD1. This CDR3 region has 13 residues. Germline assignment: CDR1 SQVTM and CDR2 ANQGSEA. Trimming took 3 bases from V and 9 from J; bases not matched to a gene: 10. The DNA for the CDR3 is TGCAGCGTTGAGAAGAGACAGGGCTGGAAAGCTTTCTTT. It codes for CSVEKRQGWKAFF.

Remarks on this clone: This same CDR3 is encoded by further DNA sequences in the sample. The CDR3 coding sequence is TGTGCCAGCAGTTCAGGGGGAACTGGAAACACCATATATTTT. As protein: CASSSGGTGNTIYF. This chain links TRBV28 with TRBJ1-3; 7 bases match TRBD1. Germline V lookup: CDR1 MDHEN, CDR2 SYDVKM. The CDR3 contains 14 residues. V trimming: 4 bases; J trimming: 2 bases; junction bases outside the gene matches: 2.

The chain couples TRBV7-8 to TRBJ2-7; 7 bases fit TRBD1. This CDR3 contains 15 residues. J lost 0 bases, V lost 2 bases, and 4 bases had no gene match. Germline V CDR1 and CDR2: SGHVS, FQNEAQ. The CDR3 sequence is CASSLNRGSSYEQYF. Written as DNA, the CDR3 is TGTGCCAGCAGCTTAAACAGGGGCTCCTCCTACGAGCAGTACTTC.

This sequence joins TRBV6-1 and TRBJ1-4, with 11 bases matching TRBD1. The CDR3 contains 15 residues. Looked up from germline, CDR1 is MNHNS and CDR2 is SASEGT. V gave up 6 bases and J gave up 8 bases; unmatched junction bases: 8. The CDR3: CASSDGGQGVEKLFF. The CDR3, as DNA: TGTGCCAGCAGCGACGGGGGACAGGGGGTGGAAAAACTGTTTTTT.

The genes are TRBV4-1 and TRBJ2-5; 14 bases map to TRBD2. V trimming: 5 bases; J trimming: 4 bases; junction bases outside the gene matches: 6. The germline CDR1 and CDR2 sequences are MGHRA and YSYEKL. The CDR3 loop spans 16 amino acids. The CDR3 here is CASSSRLAGGRETQYF. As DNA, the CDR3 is TGCGCCAGCAGCTCCCGACTAGCGGGGGGGCGAGAGACCCAGTACTTC.